This entry lists 16 T cell receptor beta chains sequenced from one sample in a study of identical twins. TCRdb called the 5' RACE reads again in MiXCR, with one record for every CDR3 protein. Of 550,000 to 700,000 distinct CDR3 sequences in the sample, roughly 9.9% were seen once. A further study also used this sample, focusing on yellow fever vaccine responses in identical twins.

Sequencing was carried out using PBMCs. The source of these receptors is a woman aged 18-29 years in good health.

In its sample, this clonotype was seen many times. V is TRBV7-8 and J is TRBJ2-1; D is possibly TRBD2 (6 bases). Trimming stripped 1 base from V and 0 bases from J, with 10 bases between. The CDR3 sequence is 16 residues long. The germline V gene has CDR1 SGHVS and CDR2 FQNEAQ. In nucleotides, the CDR3 is TGTGCCAGCAGCTTAGTTGGGGGAGGCTCCTACAATGAGCAGTTCTTC. It codes for CASSLVGGGSYNEQFF.

This clonotype appeared many times. The chain carries TRBV2 and TRBJ2-7; TRBD1 matches at 9 bases. The CDR3 contains 14 residues. Looked up from germline, CDR1 is SNHLY and CDR2 is FYNNEI. V shed 5 bases and J 5 bases; nucleotides not matched to a gene: 7. CDR3 sequence (DNA): TGTGCCAGCAGTCGAAGCGGGACAGGGAACGAGCAGTACTTC. Amino acids: CASSRSGTGNEQYF.

Many counts were recorded for this clonotype. The rearrangement links TRBV6-5 to TRBJ2-3; no clear D gene. The ends were cut back, 4 bases at V and 7 bases at J, with 12 bases in the middle. The CDR3 consists of 13 residues. The germline V gene has CDR1 MNHEY and CDR2 SVGAGI. CDR3 sequence (DNA): TGTGCCAGCAGTTCCTTGGGCGCCAATACGCAGTATTTT. Translating gives CASSSLGANTQYF.

The chain is built from TRBV20-1 and TRBJ2-7; 7 bases align to TRBD1. Germline V CDR1 and CDR2: DFQATT, SNEGSKA (reference sequence). CDR3 length: 13 amino acids. Trimming removed 6 bases from V and 2 bases from J; junction bases left unmatched: 7. For the CDR3, the DNA is TGCAGTGCCGAGGGGGACAGCACCTACGAGCAGTACTTC. It is translated as CSAEGDSTYEQYF.

This clonotype showed up just a few times. J is TRBJ2-5 and V is TRBV12-3 or TRBV12-4; D unclear. V was cut by 2 bases and J by 3 bases, with 13 bases left in between. This CDR3 is built from 15 residues. This chain's CDR3 is CASSLYGLREETQYF. The CDR3 DNA reads as TGTGCCAGCAGTTTATATGGGCTCCGAGAAGAGACCCAGTACTTC.

CDR3 sequence: CASSYNPRQPLPSYNEQFF. The CDR3 DNA follows: TGTGCCAGCAGTTACAATCCTCGACAGCCCCTACCCTCCTACAATGAGCAGTTCTTC. The genes are TRBV6-2 or TRBV6-3 and TRBJ2-1, with TRBD1 as a possible D gene (5 bases). Per germline, CDR1 MNHEY and CDR2 SVGEGT. Trimming took off 2 bases at V and 0 bases at J, with 20 bases between the two ends. This CDR3 has 19 residues.

This clonotype has a handful of counts. CDR3 sequence: CASSKAGRGNEKLFF. In DNA form, the CDR3 reads TGTGCCAGCAGCAAAGCGGGCAGGGGAAATGAAAAACTGTTTTTT. The rearrangement links TRBV21-1 to TRBJ1-4; TRBD1, the table's D call, lacks a check against the DNA. TRBV21-1 is annotated as a pseudogene. The CDR3 sequence is 15 residues long.

J is TRBJ2-7 and V is TRBV5-1, with D unclear. CDR3 length: 14 amino acids. Trimming shortened V by 4 bases and J by 6 bases, and 17 bases separated the two germline ends. Germline V gene lookup returns CDR1 SGHRS and CDR2 YFSETQ. The CDR3 spells CASSVGSRTVEQYF. The CDR3 nucleotides are TGCGCCAGCAGCGTAGGGTCACGTACTGTCGAGCAGTACTTC.

This clonotype has more than one count but fewer than ten. The chain is built from TRBV2 and TRBJ2-3; D may be TRBD2 (5 bases). The CDR3 runs 14 residues. The V gene lost 4 bases and the J gene lost 5 bases, with 13 bases spanning the gap. The germline gives CDR1 SNHLY, CDR2 FYNNEI. This CDR3 is CASSGEAVQDTQYF. CDR3 DNA sequence: TGTGCCAGCAGTGGGGAAGCGGTACAAGATACGCAGTATTTT.

This clonotype has just a few counts. The chain recombines TRBV27 with TRBJ2-5; TRBD2 is a possible D gene (5 bases). Germline-derived CDR1 and CDR2 are MNHEY and SMNVEV (reference sequence). V shed 1 base and J shed 2 bases, with 8 bases lying between them. The CDR3 has 14 residues. The CDR3 is CASSLFPGQETQYF. The CDR3 DNA reads as TGTGCCAGCAGTTTATTCCCGGGACAAGAGACCCAGTACTTC.

This clonotype was observed at least ten times. This sequence joins TRBV6-2 or TRBV6-3 and TRBJ2-7, with D maybe TRBD1 (6 bases). V lost 7 bases, J lost 3 bases, and 19 bases lay in between. CDR3 length: 15 residues. The germline CDR1 and CDR2 sequences are MNHEY and SVGEGT. The DNA of the CDR3 is TGTGCCAGCATCAAGGGGGACGCCTTGATCTACGAGCAGTACTTC. Protein product: CASIKGDALIYEQYF.

The chain carries TRBV7-9 and TRBJ2-1, with 7 bases matching TRBD1. J lost 2 bases, V lost 5 bases, and 6 bases had no gene match. The length of the CDR3 is 15 residues. Germline V gives CDR1 SEHNR, CDR2 FQNEAQ (reference sequence). The CDR3, as DNA: TGTGCCAGCAGCCGACAGGGCTTGACCTACAATGAGCAGTTCTTC. It codes for CASSRQGLTYNEQFF.

This clonotype was counted ten times or more. CDR3 amino acids: CASSQDGFTDYEQYF. In DNA, the CDR3 is TGTGCCAGCAGCCAAGATGGGTTTACAGACTACGAGCAGTACTTC. The chain carries TRBV4-2 and TRBJ2-7; no reliable D call. The V gene's germline CDR1 is LGHNA and CDR2 YNFKEQ. The germline V and J ends were trimmed by 0 bases and 3 bases, with 12 bases remaining between them. CDR3 length equals 15 residues.

This clonotype was counted many times. The chain links TRBV24-1 to TRBJ2-1; D gene unclear. Germline-derived CDR1 and CDR2 are KGHDR and SFDVKD. Trimming took off 0 bases at V and 0 bases at J, with 8 bases between the two ends. This CDR3 contains 16 residues. As DNA, the CDR3 is TGTGCCACCAGTGATTTGAAGAAGGGCTCCTACAATGAGCAGTTCTTC. This translates into CATSDLKKGSYNEQFF.

This clonotype has more than one count but fewer than ten. The gene calls are TRBV4-3 and TRBJ2-7, with 8 bases matching TRBD1. This CDR3 contains 14 residues. The ends lost 0 bases at V and 4 bases at J; junction bases unmatched: 2. Germline assignment: CDR1 LGHNA and CDR2 YSLEER. Here the CDR3 reads CASSQDGQGYEQYF. The CDR3 DNA follows: TGCGCCAGCAGCCAAGACGGACAGGGATACGAGCAGTACTTC.

This clonotype was seen more than once but under ten times. This chain connects TRBV7-3 to TRBJ2-3; D might be TRBD1 (5 bases). V was pared by 4 bases and J by 5 bases, with 16 bases between. From germline, CDR1 is SGHTA and CDR2 FQGTGA. The CDR3 contains 15 residues. The CDR3 sequence: CASSWYRGALDTQYF. CDR3 sequence (DNA): TGTGCCAGCAGCTGGTACCGTGGGGCCCTAGATACGCAGTATTTT.